The 32 T cell receptor beta chains below all came from one sample that was sequenced in a study of blood T cell repertoires in COVID-19. Using immunoSEQ multiplex PCR, the repertoire was profiled, and TCRdb retains in-frame clones only, with some absent. The table includes under 300,000 clones, approximately 84% detected once. The specimen was peripheral blood. These receptors were obtained from a human donor with COVID-19, enrolled during active disease. The donor label of this sample is uncertain.

The chain uses TRBV5-1 and TRBJ2-1; 7 positions match TRBD2. The trim removed 0 bases at V and 6 bases at J, leaving 6 bases unmatched. There are 15 residues in the CDR3. Germline values: CDR1 SGHRS, CDR2 YFSETQ. The CDR3 DNA sequence: TGCGCCAGCAGCTTGGTGGCGGGAGAGGGCAATGAGCAGTTCTTC. Translated: CASSLVAGEGNEQFF.

The J gene is TRBJ1-2, the V gene TRBV15; D is ambiguous. This CDR3 is 15 amino acids long. Trimming stripped 0 bases from V and 7 bases from J, with 15 bases between. Germline assignment: CDR1 LNHNV and CDR2 YYDKDF (reference sequence). The CDR3 is CATSRDYNTVRGYTF. The CDR3, as DNA: TGTGCCACCAGCAGAGACTATAATACTGTTCGTGGCTACACCTTC.

This chain links TRBV6-2 or TRBV6-3 with TRBJ2-5; D possibly corresponds to TRBD2 (5 bases). The CDR3 totals 13 residues. The ends were cut back, 2 bases at V and 3 bases at J, with 7 bases in the middle. Looked up from germline, CDR1 is MNHEY and CDR2 is SVGEGT. CDR3 loop: CASSYMGEETQYF. The CDR3 nucleotides read TGTGCCAGCAGTTACATGGGAGAAGAGACCCAGTACTTC.

This sequence joins TRBV28 and TRBJ2-7; 8 bases are shared with TRBD2. The V gene end was trimmed by 2 bases and the J gene end by 4 bases; junction bases not matched to a gene: 13. The CDR3 extends over 17 amino acids. Germline assignment: CDR1 MDHEN and CDR2 SYDVKM. In DNA form, the CDR3 reads TGTGCCAGCAGTTTAGGCATTGACGGGCGGGAGGCTTACGAGCAGTACTTC. This codes for CASSLGIDGREAYEQYF.

The V gene is TRBV7-3, the J gene TRBJ1-2, with D possibly being TRBD1 (6 bases). CDR3 length: 13 residues. Trimming shortened V by 4 bases and J by 9 bases, and 15 bases separated the two germline ends. Per germline, CDR1 SGHTA and CDR2 FQGTGA. The CDR3 reads CASSSPGTGSYTF. CDR3 bases: TGTGCCAGCAGCTCCCCCGGCACAGGGAGCTACACCTTC.

The chain carries TRBV10-3 and TRBJ2-5, with 10 nucleotides matching TRBD1. Per germline, CDR1 ENHRY and CDR2 SYGVKD. The V gene end was trimmed by 3 bases and the J gene end by 4 bases; junction bases not matched to a gene: 2. The CDR3 has 14 amino acids. CDR3 DNA sequence: TGTGCCATCAGTGATGACAGGGGGCGAGAGACCCAGTACTTC. It is translated as CAISDDRGRETQYF.

V gene TRBV5-1 combines with J gene TRBJ1-6; 10 bases align to TRBD1. Per the germline V gene, CDR1 is SGHRS and CDR2 is YFSETQ. The CDR3 extends over 13 amino acids. J lost 14 bases, V lost 6 bases, and 8 bases had no gene match. The CDR3 DNA follows: TGCGCCAGCACCGGGACAGGGGATGGTACCCTCCACTTT. Translated: CASTGTGDGTLHF.

Only one count was recorded for this clone. V is TRBV21-1 and J is TRBJ1-5; the table's D call of TRBD1 was not tested on the DNA. TRBV21-1 is given as a pseudogene. The CDR3 has 12 amino acids. CDR3: CASRQGNQPQHF. CDR3 nucleotides: TGTGCCAGCAGACAGGGAAATCAGCCCCAGCATTTT.

This sequence joins TRBV19 and TRBJ1-6; 7 bases match TRBD1. This CDR3 has 16 residues. V lost 5 bases, J lost 9 bases, and 13 bases stayed unmatched. In germline, CDR1 is LNHDA, CDR2 SQIVND (reference sequence). The CDR3 nucleotides are TGTGCCAGTAGTCGAAATCCGGGACAGAGGACTTCACCCCTCCACTTT. Translation: CASSRNPGQRTSPLHF.

This chain connects TRBV5-1 to TRBJ2-3; tentatively, D is TRBD2 (5 bases). Germline lookup yields CDR1 SGHRS and CDR2 YFSETQ. This CDR3 has 15 residues. Between the trimmed V and J ends, which lost 4 bases and 3 bases, there was a span of 15 bases. CDR3 sequence: CASSPTRSETDTQYF. DNA for the CDR3: TGCGCCAGCAGCCCCACCCGTAGCGAGACAGATACGCAGTATTTT. The whole variable domain, remainder taken from reference TRBV5-1 and TRBJ2-3, is KAGVTQTPRYLIKTRGQQVTLSCSPISGHRSVSWYQQTPGQGLQFLFEYFSETQRNKGNFPGRFSGRQFSNSRSEMNVSTLELGDSALYLCASSPTRSETDTQYFGPGTRLTVL.

This chain uses TRBV29-1 with TRBJ1-1; maybe TRBD1 (6 bases). This CDR3 comprises 12 residues. Per germline, CDR1 SQVTM and CDR2 ANQGSEA. Trimming took 5 bases from V and 5 from J, leaving 12 bases between them. Here the CDR3 DNA reads TGCAGCGTTTCGGGAGGGGGTACTGAAGCTTTCTTT. Its protein product is CSVSGGGTEAFF.

This clone appeared a few times. The V and J genes are TRBV19 and TRBJ1-5, with 9 bases lining up with TRBD1. Germline CDR1 reads LNHDA; CDR2 reads SQIVND (reference sequence). With 4 bases clipped from V and 2 bases from J, the junction kept 3 bases outside the gene matches. The CDR3 is made up of 15 amino acids. CDR3 DNA sequence: TGTGCCAGTAGTAGGGACAGGGTGGGCAATCAGCCCCAGCATTTT. It specifies CASSRDRVGNQPQHF. The whole variable domain, remainder taken from reference TRBV19 and TRBJ1-5, is DGGITQSPKYLFRKEGQNVTLSCEQNLNHDAMYWYRQDPGQGLRLIYYSQIVNDFQKGDIAEGYSVSREKKESFPLTVTSAQKNPTAFYLCASSRDRVGNQPQHFGDGTRLSIL.

The genes are TRBV19 and TRBJ2-7; 9 bases align to TRBD1. The germline gives CDR1 LNHDA, CDR2 SQIVND (reference sequence). With 5 bases clipped from V and 5 bases from J, the junction kept 10 bases outside the gene matches. The CDR3 has 15 amino acids. CDR3 in amino acids: CASSPGQGTFHEQYF. The DNA of the CDR3 is TGTGCCAGTAGTCCCGGACAGGGGACGTTCCACGAGCAGTACTTC.

The genes are TRBV19 and TRBJ2-1; 7 bases align to TRBD1. Germline V CDR1 and CDR2: LNHDA, SQIVND (reference sequence). The CDR3 is 15 residues long. V lost 6 bases, J lost 4 bases, and 9 bases stayed unmatched. The CDR3 here is CASSPDGDRYNEQFF. The CDR3, as DNA: TGTGCCAGTAGCCCCGACGGGGACAGATACAATGAGCAGTTCTTC.

Regarding this clone: This same CDR3 is encoded by further DNA sequences in the sample. This chain uses TRBV29-1 with TRBJ1-5; TRBD1 is a possible D gene (5 bases). Germline assignment: CDR1 SQVTM and CDR2 ANQGSEA. The CDR3 covers 13 residues. V lost 2 bases, J lost 5 bases, and 10 bases lay in between. CDR3 sequence reads: CSVEQGRDQPQHF. In DNA form, the CDR3 reads TGCAGCGTTGAACAGGGCCGGGATCAGCCCCAGCATTTT.

The chain links TRBV5-6 to TRBJ2-1; D unclear. The CDR3 has 11 residues. Germline CDR1 and CDR2: SGHDT and YYEEEE. Trimming took 3 bases from V and 8 from J, leaving 6 bases between them. This chain's CDR3 is CASSSVDEQFF. DNA for the CDR3: TGTGCCAGCAGCTCAGTTGATGAGCAGTTCTTC.

The chain is built from TRBV15 and TRBJ2-3, with 9 bases aligning to TRBD2. This CDR3 has 16 residues. V lost 0 bases, J lost 5 bases, and 6 bases stayed unmatched. The V gene's germline CDR1 is LNHNV and CDR2 YYDKDF (reference sequence). In DNA form, the CDR3 reads TGTGCCACCAGCAGAGATTTGGCGGGAGGGGTAGATACGCAGTATTTT. Amino acid sequence: CATSRDLAGGVDTQYF.

The genes are TRBV27 and TRBJ2-7, with D unresolved. V was trimmed by 5 bases and J by 2 bases, leaving 10 bases between them. Germline CDR1 reads MNHEY; CDR2 reads SMNVEV (reference sequence). The CDR3 length is 13 residues. The chain's CDR3 is CASSIGKAYEQYF. CDR3 coding DNA: TGTGCCAGCAGTATCGGTAAAGCCTACGAGCAGTACTTC.

The rearrangement links TRBV5-1 to TRBJ2-7; 7 bases are shared with TRBD2. Trimming removed 4 bases from V and 1 base from J; junction bases left unmatched: 11. This CDR3 contains 16 residues. Looked up from germline, CDR1 is SGHRS and CDR2 is YFSETQ. The CDR3 sequence is CASSLSTSLASYEQYF. The CDR3 nucleotides are TGCGCCAGCAGCCTATCGACTAGCCTGGCATCCTACGAGCAGTACTTC.

The chain uses TRBV9 and TRBJ2-3, with D perhaps matching TRBD2 (5 bases). CDR1 and CDR2 (germline): SGDLS, YYNGEE. V gave up 0 bases and J gave up 1 base, with 15 bases separating them. The CDR3 loop spans 17 amino acids. This CDR3 reads CASSVEVATARTDTQYF. CDR3 sequence (DNA): TGTGCCAGCAGCGTAGAGGTAGCGACGGCCCGCACAGATACGCAGTATTTT.

V gene TRBV19 combines with J gene TRBJ1-5; a weak D match, TRBD1 (5 bases). The CDR3 extends over 17 amino acids. V lost 2 bases to trimming and J lost 1 base, with 15 bases between them. From germline, CDR1 is LNHDA and CDR2 SQIVND (reference sequence). This CDR3 reads CASSIPRTLTSNQPQHF. CDR3 nucleotides: TGTGCCAGTAGTATACCACGGACACTAACCAGCAATCAGCCCCAGCATTTT.

This CDR3 reads CATSSGTGSPGEQYF. The CDR3 bases are TGTGCCACCTCATCTGGGACAGGGAGTCCGGGCGAGCAGTACTTC. V gene TRBV6-5 combines with J gene TRBJ2-7; 9 bases line up with TRBD1. The V gene end was trimmed by 10 bases and the J gene end by 6 bases; junction bases not matched to a gene: 16. CDR1 is MNHEY, CDR2 SVGAGI, per germline. The CDR3 spans 15 residues.

The chain is built from TRBV30 and TRBJ1-6; tentatively, D is TRBD1 (5 bases). Germline V lookup: CDR1 GTSNPN, CDR2 SVGIG (reference sequence). Deletions cut 0 bases from V and 8 bases from J, with 17 bases between. The CDR3 totals 16 residues. The CDR3 bases are TGTGCCTGGAGTGTCCGGGACGCGGGACCTTATTCACCCCTCCACTTT. This codes for CAWSVRDAGPYSPLHF.

V is TRBV4-3 and J is TRBJ2-1; 12 positions agree with TRBD1. Germline CDR1 LGHNA, CDR2 YSLEER. CDR3 size: 18 residues. V was pared by 0 bases and J by 6 bases, with 9 bases of the junction left unmatched. The CDR3 spells CASSQDRRGTGGGNEQFF. The CDR3 coding sequence is TGCGCCAGCAGCCAAGATCGGAGAGGGACAGGGGGCGGCAATGAGCAGTTCTTC.

The V and J genes are TRBV19 and TRBJ2-2; no firm D call. The CDR3 has 14 residues. Trimming left V 3 bases short and J 6 bases short, with 11 bases between. Germline values: CDR1 LNHDA, CDR2 SQIVND (reference sequence). The CDR3 protein is CASSITPPSGELFF. The CDR3 nucleotides are TGTGCCAGTAGTATTACTCCGCCGTCCGGGGAGCTGTTTTTT.

The J gene is TRBJ2-2, the V gene TRBV7-8; D call uncertain. This CDR3 spans 14 amino acids. CDR1 is SGHVS, CDR2 FQNEAQ, per germline. The V gene lost 3 bases and the J gene lost 6 bases, with 11 bases spanning the gap. CDR3 amino acids: CASSFGSPSGELFF. As DNA, the CDR3 is TGTGCCAGCAGCTTTGGCAGTCCCTCCGGGGAGCTGTTTTTT.

The chain links TRBV11-2 to TRBJ1-1, with unresolved D. This CDR3 has 12 residues. The germline V and J ends were trimmed by 2 bases and 5 bases, with 6 bases remaining between them. Germline CDR1 and CDR2: SGHAT and FQNNGV. CDR3 sequence reads: CASSLLRTEAFF. CDR3 nucleotides: TGTGCCAGCAGCTTATTGCGGACTGAAGCTTTCTTT. Combining the CDR3 with reference TRBV11-2 and TRBJ1-1 gives the whole variable domain EAGVAQSPRYKIIEKRQSVAFWCNPISGHATLYWYQQILGQGPKLLIQFQNNGVVDDSQLPKDRFSAERLKGVDSTLKIQPAKLEDSAVYLCASSLLRTEAFFGQGTRLTVV.

The chain uses TRBV28 and TRBJ2-5; TRBD2 matches at 11 bases. V gave up 7 bases and J gave up 5 bases; unmatched junction bases: 18. Germline-derived CDR1 and CDR2 are MDHEN and SYDVKM. The CDR3 is 18 residues long. DNA for the CDR3: TGTGCCAGCACCCCTCCGCTAGCGGGAGGCCTCCCAGGGGAGACCCAGTACTTC. Its protein product is CASTPPLAGGLPGETQYF. The variable domain in full, with the rest retrieved from reference TRBV28 and TRBJ2-5, is DVKVTQSSRYLVKRTGEKVFLECVQDMDHENMFWYRQDPGLGLRLIYFSYDVKMKEKGDIPEGYSVSREKKERFSLILESASTNQTSMYLCASTPPLAGGLPGETQYFGPGTRLLVL.

The chain joins TRBV7-9 to TRBJ1-1, with 7 bases that match TRBD1. The CDR3 has 14 amino acids. V shed 1 base, J shed 6 bases, and the junction held 5 bases outside the gene matches. Germline loops: CDR1 SEHNR, CDR2 FQNEAQ (reference sequence). CDR3 sequence (DNA): TGTGCCAGCAGCTTAGTAGGGGGCGCGTCTGAAGCTTTCTTT. Amino acid sequence: CASSLVGGASEAFF.

The V gene is TRBV7-2, the J gene TRBJ2-2; 8 nucleotides align to TRBD2. The CDR3 loop spans 16 amino acids. Losses at the gene ends were 4 bases for V and 2 bases for J; bases not matched to a gene: 6. Germline CDR1 reads SGHTA; CDR2 reads FQGNSA. The CDR3 region has the DNA TGTGCCAGCAGCTCAACGGGACTAGTCAACACCGGGGAGCTGTTTTTT. The encoded protein is CASSSTGLVNTGELFF.

The V call is TRBV27, the J call TRBJ2-2; 10 positions agree with TRBD2. V trimming: 5 bases; J trimming: 6 bases; junction bases outside the gene matches: 15. Per the germline V gene, CDR1 is MNHEY and CDR2 is SMNVEV (reference sequence). The CDR3 has 18 residues. CDR3 region: CASSRSGEGLAKPGELFF. The CDR3 nucleotides are TGTGCCAGCAGTCGCTCCGGAGAGGGACTAGCGAAACCCGGGGAGCTGTTTTTT.

This clone was detected many times. This chain uses TRBV19 with TRBJ2-3, with TRBD2 matching 10 bases. V shed 6 bases, J shed 2 bases, and the junction held 8 bases outside the gene matches. This CDR3 contains 16 residues. CDR1 and CDR2 from the germline V gene are LNHDA and SQIVND (reference sequence). This CDR3 is CASRGLTSGDTDTQYF. Here the CDR3 DNA reads TGTGCCAGTAGGGGCCTCACTAGCGGGGACACAGATACGCAGTATTTT.